The present T cell receptor beta chain was sequenced within a study of blood T cells in healthy people across ages. Study in general: Per every two T cells, about one barcoded beta molecule was captured by template switching.

Russia was home to the donors, healthy Caucasian individuals aged roughly 6 to 100. Points from the study as a whole: Greater diversity and more naive CD4+ cells were seen in long-lived donors than in aged donors. The fall in TCR beta diversity per million T cells was roughly linear with age.

This clonotype was recorded a few times. As yet, its antigen is unknown. A second PCR, run for about 6 to 12 cycles, used a sample-barcoded 5' primer plus a J-beta primer mix. TCRdb recomputed calls from the 5' RACE reads with MiXCR, one row per CDR3 protein. The repertoire includes around 1.5 million distinct CDR3 sequences, approximately 59% of them detected once, and 6.5% to 8.5% sits in the top ten. This receptor was obtained from a man between 18 and 29 years old in good health. The sequencing input was blood.

Here the CDR3 DNA reads TGTGCCAGCAAAACAGGGGTGACTGAAGCTTTCTTT. The encoded protein is CASKTGVTEAFF. V and J are TRBV6-5 and TRBJ1-1; 7 nucleotides agree with TRBD1. The J segment lost 5 bases and the V segment lost 7 bases, leaving 4 bases of the junction unmatched. There are 12 residues in the CDR3. Germline values: CDR1 MNHEY, CDR2 SVGAGI.